Shown below are 26 T cell receptor beta chains from a single sample sequenced in a study of beta chain features in type 1 diabetes. The authors reverse transcribed all of the isolated RNA, so sequencing captured expressed TCRB transcripts. TCRdb keeps only in-frame clones here, not all; method: immunoSEQ multiplex PCR. The sample records more than 300,000 clones, less than 9.5% being singletons. The sequencing sample was made of central memory CD4+ T cells from blood. These receptors all come from a young woman in good health.

This clone turned up a few times. The chain carries TRBV14 and TRBJ2-2, with 13 bases lining up with TRBD2. Germline assignment: CDR1 SGHDN and CDR2 FVKESK. The V and J ends lost 2 bases and 6 bases, in that order; junction bases with no gene match: 9. The CDR3 totals 18 residues. CDR3 bases: TGTGCCAGCAGCCAACCCCCTTCAGGACTAGCGGGAGCCGGGGAGCTGTTTTTT. It specifies CASSQPPSGLAGAGELFF. Looking up the rest from reference TRBV14 and TRBJ2-2 gives the full variable domain: EAGVTQFPSHSVIEKGQTVTLRCDPISGHDNLYWYRRVMGKEIKFLLHFVKESKQDESGMPNNRFLAERTGGTYSTLKVQPAELEDSGVYFCASSQPPSGLAGAGELFFGEGSRLTVL.

This clone was found many times. At the DNA level, this CDR3 is encoded by other sequences in the same sample as well. This chain connects TRBV7-2 to TRBJ2-7; 8 bases fit TRBD2. CDR3 length: 13 amino acids. Trimming cost V 3 bases and J 2 bases; bases outside gene matches: 0. Looked up from germline, CDR1 is SGHTA and CDR2 is FQGNSA. The CDR3 DNA sequence: TGTGCCAGCAGCTTGGGACTAGCCTACGAGCAGTACTTC. Amino acid sequence: CASSLGLAYEQYF. Variable domain in full (rest from reference TRBV7-2 and TRBJ2-7): GAGVSQSPSNKVTEKGKDVELRCDPISGHTALYWYRQSLGQGLEFLIYFQGNSAPDKSGLPSDRFSAERTGGSVSTLTIQRTQQEDSAVYLCASSLGLAYEQYFGPGTRLTVT.

The chain joins TRBV7-9 to TRBJ1-1; 11 bases line up with TRBD1. The trim removed 5 bases at V and 3 bases at J, leaving 5 bases unmatched. The length of the CDR3 is 15 residues. In germline, CDR1 is SEHNR, CDR2 FQNEAQ (reference sequence). DNA for the CDR3: TGTGCCAGCAGCCCCACGGGACAGGGGGACACTGAAGCTTTCTTT. Translation: CASSPTGQGDTEAFF.

The chain uses TRBV10-3 and TRBJ2-1; tentative D call: TRBD2 (7 bases). CDR1 is ENHRY, CDR2 SYGVKD, per germline. V shed 10 bases and J shed 6 bases, with 22 bases lying between them. CDR3 length equals 15 residues. The CDR3 region is CASSIQGGGPNEQFF. CDR3 DNA sequence: TGTGCCAGCAGCATCCAAGGGGGGGGCCCCAATGAGCAGTTCTTC.

This rearrangement joins TRBV20-1 to TRBJ2-3; D remains unclear. Looked up from germline, CDR1 is DFQATT and CDR2 is SNEGSKA (reference sequence). The CDR3 has 11 amino acids. For the CDR3, the DNA is TGCAGCCAACGCTCGGGAGATACGCAGTATTTT. Amino acids: CSQRSGDTQYF.

This chain connects TRBV5-6 to TRBJ2-7; TRBD2 matches 7 bases. The germline CDR1 and CDR2 sequences are SGHDT and YYEEEE. V dropped 2 bases and J dropped 4; count of bases not matched to a gene: 9. CDR3 length equals 15 residues. The CDR3 DNA follows: TGTGCCAGCAGCTTATGGCGCGGGAGATTGTACGAGCAGTACTTC. Encoded protein: CASSLWRGRLYEQYF.

The chain combines TRBV7-2 with TRBJ2-3; D is ambiguous. V lost 4 bases and J lost 0, with 14 bases in between. This CDR3 has 16 residues. Germline V gene lookup returns CDR1 SGHTA and CDR2 FQGNSA. This CDR3 is CASSSTGWASTDTQYF. Here the CDR3 DNA reads TGTGCCAGCAGCTCTACCGGCTGGGCTAGCACAGATACGCAGTATTTT.

The CDR3 is CASSLRSGRNTGELFF. The CDR3 DNA is TGTGCCAGCAGCCTCCGTAGCGGGAGGAACACCGGGGAGCTGTTTTTT. V usage is TRBV7-2 and J usage is TRBJ2-2; 9 nucleotides align to TRBD2. After removal of 5 bases from V and 1 base from J, the junction contained 5 bases not matched to a gene. The CDR3 covers 16 residues. From germline, CDR1 is SGHTA and CDR2 FQGNSA.

The chain joins TRBV4-2 to TRBJ2-1; D unresolved. The CDR3 has 12 residues. From germline, CDR1 is LGHNA and CDR2 YNFKEQ. Trimming removed 4 bases at V and 7 bases at J, with 8 bases between. CDR3 amino acids: CASSRHGNEQFF. As DNA, the CDR3 is TGTGCCAGCAGCCGGCATGGGAATGAGCAGTTCTTC.

This clone was counted between two and nine times. This rearrangement joins TRBV2 to TRBJ2-5; TRBD2 aligns across 13 bases. CDR3 length: 17 residues. With V trimmed by 4 bases and J by 5 bases, 10 bases remained unmatched. Germline CDR1 is SNHLY and CDR2 is FYNNEI. CDR3 loop: CASSGPGLAGDLETQYF. The CDR3 DNA sequence: TGTGCCAGCAGTGGTCCCGGACTAGCGGGAGATTTGGAGACCCAGTACTTC.

This clone was picked up a small number of times. V is TRBV7-4 and J is TRBJ2-7; TRBD1 aligns across 7 bases. The CDR3 extends over 15 amino acids. Germline V lookup: CDR1 SGHVT, CDR2 SQSDAQ. The J segment lost 2 bases and the V segment lost 6 bases, leaving 10 bases of the junction unmatched. The CDR3 here is CASRKSGTAAYEQYF. The CDR3 bases are TGTGCCAGCAGAAAATCGGGGACAGCCGCCTACGAGCAGTACTTC.

This clone was seen a handful of times. The chain joins TRBV6-6 to TRBJ2-7; D remains ambiguous. V gave up 7 bases and J gave up 3 bases, with 13 bases separating them. The CDR3 runs 13 residues. Germline CDR1 is MNHNY and CDR2 is SVGAGI (reference sequence). The CDR3 is CASKNTEDYEQYF. CDR3 sequence (DNA): TGTGCCAGCAAGAACACTGAAGACTACGAGCAGTACTTC.

This chain links TRBV2 with TRBJ2-4; 7 positions match TRBD1. Trimming took 5 bases from V and 8 from J; bases not matched to a gene: 9. The germline gives CDR1 SNHLY, CDR2 FYNNEI. The CDR3 is 14 amino acids. The CDR3: CASSLRQGRDIQYF. DNA for the CDR3: TGTGCCAGCAGTCTAAGACAGGGACGTGACATTCAGTACTTC.

The J gene is TRBJ1-4, the V gene TRBV27; 9 bases map to TRBD1. With 3 bases clipped from V and 8 bases from J, the junction kept 16 bases outside the gene matches. This CDR3 contains 18 residues. Germline V CDR1 and CDR2: MNHEY, SMNVEV (reference sequence). The DNA for the CDR3 is TGTGCCAGCAGTTTTAGGCCGCGGGGATCGGGACAGGGAGAAAAACTGTTTTTT. It codes for CASSFRPRGSGQGEKLFF. The full variable domain, rest sourced from reference TRBV27 and TRBJ1-4, is EAQVTQNPRYLITVTGKKLTVTCSQNMNHEYMSWYRQDPGLGLRQIYYSMNVEVTDKGDVPEGYKVSRKEKRNFPLILESPSPNQTSLYFCASSFRPRGSGQGEKLFFGSGTQLSVL.

The rearrangement uses TRBV5-1 and TRBJ2-1; 9 nucleotides line up with TRBD2. CDR1 and CDR2 from the germline V gene are SGHRS and YFSETQ. Unmatched junction bases numbered 3, after V lost 0 bases and J lost 5 bases. The CDR3 runs to 15 residues. CDR3 residues: CASSLGLAVNNEQFF. The CDR3 DNA sequence: TGCGCCAGCAGCTTGGGACTAGCGGTGAACAATGAGCAGTTCTTC. The full variable domain, rest sourced from reference TRBV5-1 and TRBJ2-1, is KAGVTQTPRYLIKTRGQQVTLSCSPISGHRSVSWYQQTPGQGLQFLFEYFSETQRNKGNFPGRFSGRQFSNSRSEMNVSTLELGDSALYLCASSLGLAVNNEQFFGPGTRLTVL.

This clone was counted at least ten times. The chain has TRBV29-1 and TRBJ2-5; TRBD1 aligns across 8 bases. With 7 bases clipped from V and 0 bases from J, the junction kept 7 bases outside the gene matches. The CDR3 is made up of 14 amino acids. Per the germline V gene, CDR1 is SQVTM and CDR2 is ANQGSEA. CDR3 residues: CSAPTGEDQETQYF. As DNA, the CDR3 is TGCAGCGCTCCGACAGGGGAGGACCAAGAGACCCAGTACTTC.

This clone was recorded a few times. The chain is built from TRBV7-8 and TRBJ2-1, with 8 positions matching TRBD1. The J segment lost 6 bases and the V segment lost 2 bases, leaving 6 bases of the junction unmatched. The germline V gene has CDR1 SGHVS and CDR2 FQNEAQ. The CDR3 runs to 15 residues. CDR3 in DNA: TGTGCCAGCAGCTTACGACAGGGGCGCGGCAATGAGCAGTTCTTC. It yields the protein CASSLRQGRGNEQFF.

The table lists this clone with many counts. This sample includes further DNA sequences coding for the same CDR3. The J gene is TRBJ2-3, the V gene TRBV5-4; D is uncertain. Per the germline V gene, CDR1 is SGHNT and CDR2 is YYREEE (reference sequence). Trimming stripped 4 bases from V and 0 bases from J, with 3 bases between. The CDR3 is made up of 12 amino acids. The CDR3 sequence is CASSLSTDTQYF. CDR3 in DNA: TGTGCCAGCAGCCTGAGCACAGATACGCAGTATTTT.

This clone was picked up a small number of times. V is TRBV6-5 and J is TRBJ2-1; TRBD2 agrees at 14 bases. This CDR3 is 16 amino acids long. V shed 4 bases, J shed 8 bases, and the junction held 7 bases outside the gene matches. The germline V gene has CDR1 MNHEY and CDR2 SVGAGI. As DNA, the CDR3 is TGTGCCAGCAGTTCCGGACTAGCGGGAGGAACCCATGAGCAGTTCTTC. Its translation is CASSSGLAGGTHEQFF.

The rearrangement links TRBV4-2 to TRBJ2-5; D is undetermined. Germline V gene lookup returns CDR1 LGHNA and CDR2 YNFKEQ. Trimming took off 8 bases at V and 2 bases at J, with 12 bases between the two ends. The CDR3 totals 13 residues. The CDR3 DNA reads TGTGCCAGCTCGGGTTCAGATCAAGAGACCCAGTACTTC. Translating it yields CASSGSDQETQYF.

This clone has ten or more counts. Other DNA sequences within the sample encode an identical CDR3. The chain is built from TRBV7-3 and TRBJ2-2; D perhaps matches TRBD1 (6 bases). Trimming cost V 5 bases and J 7 bases, with 14 bases left between them. This CDR3 region has 14 residues. Germline CDR1 is SGHTA and CDR2 is FQGTGA. The CDR3 loop reads CASSQQGRGGELFF. As DNA, the CDR3 is TGTGCCAGCAGCCAACAGGGTCGGGGCGGGGAGCTGTTTTTT.

This clone has at least ten counts. The chain has TRBV27 and TRBJ1-4; TRBD1 is a possible D gene (5 bases). Germline V gives CDR1 MNHEY, CDR2 SMNVEV (reference sequence). V was pared by 9 bases and J by 0 bases, with 11 bases between. This CDR3 is built from 14 residues. The CDR3 DNA is TGTGCCAGTCGGGGGGTTGCAACTAATGAAAAACTGTTTTTT. Protein: CASRGVATNEKLFF.

This clone was picked up a small number of times. The chain joins TRBV9 to TRBJ2-7, with 9 bases matching TRBD2. CDR1 is SGDLS and CDR2 is YYNGEE in the germline V gene. The ends lost 6 bases at V and 2 bases at J; junction bases unmatched: 18. This CDR3 comprises 18 residues. CDR3 DNA: TGTGCCAGCACCCGAGGAGCGGGAGGACCAACAGGGACCTACGAGCAGTACTTC. This codes for CASTRGAGGPTGTYEQYF.

The chain joins TRBV2 to TRBJ2-7; D is possibly TRBD2 (6 bases). The CDR3 is 14 residues long. V dropped 6 bases and J dropped 2 bases, with 14 bases sitting between them. Germline CDR1 SNHLY, CDR2 FYNNEI. The CDR3 is CASSYGTYAYEQYF. As DNA, the CDR3 is TGTGCCAGCAGCTATGGGACTTACGCCTACGAGCAGTACTTC. Based on the CDR3 plus reference TRBV2 and TRBJ2-7, the full variable domain is EPEVTQTPSHQVTQMGQEVILRCVPISNHLYFYWYRQILGQKVEFLVSFYNNEISEKSEIFDDQFSVERPDGSNFTLKIRSTKLEDSAMYFCASSYGTYAYEQYFGPGTRLTVT.

This clone was seen more than once but under ten times. This sequence joins TRBV25-1 and TRBJ2-7, with D maybe TRBD2 (5 bases). The CDR3 loop spans 13 amino acids. V was pared by 10 bases and J by 2 bases, with 15 bases between. From germline, CDR1 is MGHDK and CDR2 SYGVNS. CDR3 DNA sequence: TGTGCCACCGGAGGAGCAGGCCCCTACGAGCAGTACTTC. Protein: CATGGAGPYEQYF.

The chain joins TRBV29-1 to TRBJ2-1; the D is unclear. CDR1 SQVTM and CDR2 ANQGSEA come from the germline V gene. CDR3 size: 13 residues. V lost 8 bases and J lost 0, with 11 bases in between. Here the CDR3 reads CSSIPSSYNEQFF. In nucleotides, the CDR3 is TGCAGCTCAATTCCCAGCTCCTACAATGAGCAGTTCTTC.